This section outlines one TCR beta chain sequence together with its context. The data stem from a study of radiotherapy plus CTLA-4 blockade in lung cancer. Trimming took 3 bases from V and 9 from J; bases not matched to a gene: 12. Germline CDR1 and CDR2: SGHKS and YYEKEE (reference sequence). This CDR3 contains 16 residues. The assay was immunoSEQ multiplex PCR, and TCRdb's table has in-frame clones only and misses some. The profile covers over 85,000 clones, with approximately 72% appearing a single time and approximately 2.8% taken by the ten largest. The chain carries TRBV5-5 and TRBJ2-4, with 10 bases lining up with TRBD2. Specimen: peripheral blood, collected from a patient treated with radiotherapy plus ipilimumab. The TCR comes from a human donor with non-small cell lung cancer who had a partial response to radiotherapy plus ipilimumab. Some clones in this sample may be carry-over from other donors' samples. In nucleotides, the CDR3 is TGTGCCAGCAGCTCCCGCGGGGCTAGCGGGAGTACCATTCAGTACTTC. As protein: CASSSRGASGSTIQYF.